This T cell receptor beta chain derives from a study of blood T cell repertoires in COVID-19. On the study more broadly: The samples span acute and convalescent COVID-19 from the United States, Italy and Spain. Sample material is recorded as cDNA or gDNA derived from T cells, B-cell-depleted T cells, or PBMCs.

V trimming: 6 bases; J trimming: 2 bases; junction bases outside the gene matches: 11. The CDR3 loop spans 19 amino acids. Germline CDR1 is SGHDN and CDR2 is FVKESK. How the authors handled the data: The authors estimated nucleated cell counts from reference gene primer amplification. Clones were sequenced by immunoSEQ multiplex PCR, and TCRdb holds only the in-frame ones, with some missing. D and trimming come from the DNA, and the V and J calls and clone size come from that table. Of 300,000 or so clones listed, just under 90% are singletons. The V gene is TRBV14, the J gene TRBJ1-6; TRBD1 matches 12 bases. Sequences were obtained from peripheral blood. This receptor was obtained from a woman in her thirties or forties with acute or convalescent COVID-19. The CDR3 DNA reads as TGTGCCAGCAGTCAGCGCCCGGGACAGGGGGCGACCTATAATTCACCCCTCCACTTT. It yields the protein CASSQRPGQGATYNSPLHF.